The entry below describes one T cell receptor beta chain. Participants reported their clinical history, and cohort assignment relied on those reports. The source of the sample is a study of blood T cell repertoires in COVID-19. The wider study: PBMCs, B-cell-depleted T cells, or T cells were the source of the cDNA or gDNA that made up the material.

The CDR3 runs to 15 residues. The germline V gene has CDR1 LGHNA and CDR2 YSLEER. With 5 bases removed from V and 0 bases from J, the gap between germline ends came to 11 bases. In the authors' methods: The authors estimated nucleated cell counts from reference gene primer amplification. Clones were read by immunoSEQ multiplex PCR, and TCRdb kept only the in-frame ones, dropping some. V and J calls and clone size follow that table, whereas D and trimming were derived from the DNA. Of a few hundred thousand clones listed, approximately 91% are singletons. This rearrangement joins TRBV4-3 to TRBJ1-5; D uncertain. Sequencing used PBMCs or T cells enriched from blood (not recorded which). The sequence was obtained from a woman aged 35 to 49 who had been exposed to COVID-19. The CDR3, as DNA: TGCGCCAGCAGCTTTGACTTAGATAGCAATCAGCCCCAGCATTTT. Residues: CASSFDLDSNQPQHF.